This TCR beta chain was sequenced during a study of PD-L1 blockade in urothelial cancer. Study-wide context: Analyses used blood from 3 weeks (second dose) and 6 weeks after treatment start. Median blood clonality was about 0.081, with 75,000 to 100,000 unique TCRs.

A single count supports this clone. Germline V lookup: CDR1 MNHNY, CDR2 SVGAGI (reference sequence). The CDR3 spans 15 residues. The trim removed 2 bases at V and 5 bases at J, leaving 8 bases unmatched. Time point of the sample: pretreatment peripheral blood. Spike-ins of synthetic TCR analog templates went into each PCR. Clones were sequenced by immunoSEQ multiplex PCR, and TCRdb holds only the in-frame ones, with some missing. This table has about 76,000 clones, under 90% appearing once. The chain carries TRBV6-6 and TRBJ2-7; 8 bases agree with TRBD2. The clonotype comes from a man between 65 and 80 years old with urothelial cancer. The sample here was PBMCs, taken around atezolizumab (anti-PD-L1) treatment. CDR3: CASSYPVAGRDEQYF. DNA of the CDR3: TGTGCCAGCAGTTACCCAGTAGCGGGACGGGACGAGCAGTACTTC.